The 26 T cell receptor beta chains given below trace back to one sample, sequenced in a study of blood T cell repertoires in COVID-19. The table came from immunoSEQ multiplex PCR; TCRdb's copy has only in-frame clones and leaves some out. The table lists some 300,000 clones, 90% of them singletons, with around 0.98% in the top ten. The sequencing input was peripheral blood. These TCRs come from a woman aged 40 to 50 with COVID-19, enrolled during active disease.

The V and J genes are TRBV5-4 and TRBJ2-1; 8 bases are a match to TRBD2. The germline gives CDR1 SGHNT, CDR2 YYREEE (reference sequence). V lost 5 bases and J lost 0; bases outside the gene matches: 10. CDR3 length: 17 amino acids. Written as DNA, the CDR3 is TGTGCCAGCAGTTTCGGGGGGGTCGGGAGCTCCTACAATGAGCAGTTCTTC. It yields the protein CASSFGGVGSSYNEQFF.

This chain links TRBV5-4 with TRBJ1-1, with 7 bases lining up with TRBD1. The V and J ends lost 4 bases and 4 bases, in that order; junction bases with no gene match: 10. Germline CDR1 is SGHNT and CDR2 is YYREEE (reference sequence). The CDR3 loop spans 15 amino acids. CDR3 in DNA: TGTGCCAGCAGCCTGCCAACAGGGGATGCCACTGAAGCTTTCTTT. Protein: CASSLPTGDATEAFF.

In its sample, this clone was seen once. V and J are TRBV3-1 (or the pseudogene TRBV3-2) and TRBJ1-5; D is unclear. The CDR3 covers 18 residues. Trimming took 1 base from V and 2 from J, leaving 18 bases between them. Germline lookup yields CDR1 LGHDT and CDR2 YNNKEL (reference sequence). CDR3: CASSQGLGMRAGNQPQHF. Here the CDR3 DNA reads TGTGCCAGCAGCCAAGGTTTGGGCATGAGAGCTGGCAATCAGCCCCAGCATTTT.

This chain connects TRBV5-5 to TRBJ2-7; 7 positions agree with TRBD2. V trimming: 0 bases; J trimming: 4 bases; junction bases outside the gene matches: 4. The CDR3 spans 14 residues. Per the germline V gene, CDR1 is SGHKS and CDR2 is YYEKEE (reference sequence). This CDR3 reads CASSLAGGKYEQYF. The CDR3 DNA sequence: TGTGCCAGCAGCTTGGCCGGGGGGAAGTACGAGCAGTACTTC.

This chain uses TRBV5-4 with TRBJ2-7, with D tentatively TRBD2 (6 bases). V lost 3 bases, J lost 6 bases, and 16 bases lay in between. Germline V CDR1 and CDR2: SGHNT, YYREEE (reference sequence). The CDR3 has 14 residues. CDR3 coding DNA: TGTGCCAGCAGCTCTAATCGGAGGGCGAGCGAGCAGTACTTC. Translation gives CASSSNRRASEQYF.

This chain joins TRBV30 and TRBJ1-3; no reliable D call. The CDR3 totals 14 residues. The V end lost 2 bases, the J end lost 1 base, and 9 bases lay between the germline ends. The germline V gene has CDR1 GTSNPN and CDR2 SVGIG (reference sequence). The CDR3 DNA reads TGTGCCTGGAGTTTGCTGAGATCTGGAAACACCATATATTTT. This gives the protein CAWSLLRSGNTIYF. The full variable domain, rest sourced from reference TRBV30 and TRBJ1-3, is SQTIHQWPATLVQPVGSPLSLECTVEGTSNPNLYWYRQAAGRGLQLLFYSVGIGQISSEVPQNLSASRPQDRQFILSSKKLLLSDSGFYLCAWSLLRSGNTIYFGEGSWLTVV.

The genes are TRBV7-8 and TRBJ2-7; possibly TRBD2 for D (5 bases). The CDR3 has 15 residues. From germline, CDR1 is SGHVS and CDR2 FQNEAQ. Deletions cut 0 bases from V and 3 bases from J, with 12 bases between. The CDR3 DNA reads as TGTGCCAGCAGCTTAGCGAATCAGCGGATCTACGAGCAGTACTTC. Protein sequence: CASSLANQRIYEQYF.

This clone has a handful of counts. The genes are TRBV7-3 and TRBJ1-6; D is possibly TRBD1 (6 bases). Germline V gene lookup returns CDR1 SGHTA and CDR2 FQGTGA. The CDR3 sequence is 14 residues long. V was cut by 3 bases and J by 9 bases, with 12 bases left in between. CDR3 sequence reads: CASSFREQGSPLHF. In DNA, the CDR3 is TGTGCCAGCAGCTTCAGGGAACAGGGTTCACCCCTCCACTTT.

The chain is built from TRBV3-1 (or the pseudogene TRBV3-2) and TRBJ2-1, with D unclear. Trimming cost V 1 base and J 9 bases, with 10 bases left between them. CDR3 length: 13 residues. CDR1 and CDR2 (germline): LGHDT, YNNKEL (reference sequence). The CDR3 region is CASSQVSTVEQFF. The CDR3 DNA reads as TGTGCCAGCAGCCAAGTTAGTACGGTTGAGCAGTTCTTC.

The chain couples TRBV7-2 to TRBJ2-7; no clear D. Germline CDR1 is SGHTA and CDR2 is FQGNSA. The CDR3 sequence is 15 residues long. V dropped 5 bases and J dropped 3 bases, with 17 bases sitting between them. CDR3 sequence reads: CASSLSGSENYEQYF. Here the CDR3 DNA reads TGTGCCAGCAGCCTCTCAGGATCTGAGAACTACGAGCAGTACTTC.

The chain employs TRBV18 and TRBJ2-2; D may be TRBD1 (6 bases). V lost 6 bases, J lost 7 bases, and 18 bases lay in between. Germline loops: CDR1 KGHSH, CDR2 LQKENI. This CDR3 region has 15 residues. CDR3 DNA: TGTGCCAGCTCGCCGATACAGGGTGTCTTCGGGGAGCTGTTTTTT. The encoded protein is CASSPIQGVFGELFF. The whole variable domain, remainder taken from reference TRBV18 and TRBJ2-2, is NAGVMQNPRHLVRRRGQEARLRCSPMKGHSHVYWYRQLPEEGLKFMVYLQKENIIDESGMPKERFSAEFPKEGPSILRIQQVVRGDSAAYFCASSPIQGVFGELFFGEGSRLTVL.

CDR3 loop: CASSITRLEAFF. The CDR3 DNA sequence: TGTGCCAGCTCAATTACACGCCTGGAAGCTTTCTTT. V gene TRBV2 combines with J gene TRBJ1-1; unclear D gene. Deletions cut 8 bases from V and 8 bases from J, with 15 bases between. This CDR3 has 12 amino acids. Germline V gives CDR1 SNHLY, CDR2 FYNNEI.

V usage is TRBV6-5 and J usage is TRBJ1-1; D not certain. CDR3 length equals 14 residues. Trimming pared 2 bases from V and 0 bases from J, leaving 7 bases between. Germline values: CDR1 MNHEY, CDR2 SVGAGI. The CDR3 loop reads CASSYGQVNTEAFF. The DNA for the CDR3 is TGTGCCAGCAGTTACGGGCAAGTGAACACTGAAGCTTTCTTT.

This clone was detected once. The chain combines TRBV6-5 with TRBJ1-1, with D tentatively TRBD1 (6 bases). The V end was cut by 0 bases, the J end by 1 base, with 9 bases between. Per the germline V gene, CDR1 is MNHEY and CDR2 is SVGAGI. The CDR3 consists of 15 residues. In DNA, the CDR3 is TGTGCCAGCAGTTACTCGGTGGGACAGAACACTGAAGCTTTCTTT. This gives the protein CASSYSVGQNTEAFF.

The genes are TRBV7-2 and TRBJ2-3; the match to TRBD2 covers 7 bases. CDR3 length: 14 amino acids. The junction had 5 bases not matched to a gene; V was cut back by 5 bases and J by 3 bases. In germline, CDR1 is SGHTA, CDR2 FQGNSA. The CDR3 loop is CASSRGRRTDTQYF. For the CDR3, the DNA is TGTGCCAGCAGCCGCGGGAGACGAACAGATACGCAGTATTTT.

Here the CDR3 reads CASSPTGENQPQHF. For the CDR3, the DNA is TGTGCCAGCTCGCCGACAGGGGAAAATCAGCCCCAGCATTTT. The V gene is TRBV27, the J gene TRBJ1-5, with 8 bases fitting TRBD1. Losses at the gene ends were 8 bases for V and 4 bases for J; bases not matched to a gene: 7. This CDR3 comprises 14 residues. The V gene's germline CDR1 is MNHEY and CDR2 SMNVEV (reference sequence).

This clone was counted between two and nine times. This chain uses TRBV5-6 with TRBJ1-6, with TRBD1 identical over 10 bases. CDR3 length: 18 amino acids. V lost 1 base to trimming and J lost 7 bases; unmatched junction nucleotides: 11. Germline-derived CDR1 and CDR2 are SGHDT and YYEEEE. CDR3 in amino acids: CASSLLGFGTGANSPLHF. As DNA, the CDR3 is TGTGCCAGCAGCTTGTTGGGCTTTGGGACAGGGGCCAATTCACCCCTCCACTTT.

The chain couples TRBV19 to TRBJ1-5, with 10 positions matching TRBD1. Germline lookup yields CDR1 LNHDA and CDR2 SQIVND (reference sequence). The CDR3 covers 14 residues. J lost 7 bases, V lost 5 bases, and 5 bases had no gene match. The CDR3 nucleotides read TGTGCCAGTAGTCAGACAGGGGGCCAACAGCCCCAGCATTTT. It specifies CASSQTGGQQPQHF.

V gene TRBV7-6 combines with J gene TRBJ2-7; 10 nucleotides agree with TRBD2. This CDR3 spans 16 amino acids. V lost 0 bases to trimming and J lost 1 base; unmatched junction nucleotides: 3. From germline, CDR1 is SGHVS and CDR2 FNYEAQ. In nucleotides, the CDR3 is TGTGCCAGCAGCTTAGCGGCTAGCGGGAGATCCTACGAGCAGTACTTC. Its protein is CASSLAASGRSYEQYF.

The chain links TRBV5-4 to TRBJ2-3; TRBD1 is a possible D gene (6 bases). CDR1 is SGHNT and CDR2 is YYREEE in the germline V gene (reference sequence). Trimming cost V 4 bases and J 1 base, with 13 bases left between them. CDR3 length equals 15 residues. DNA for the CDR3: TGTGCCAGCAGCCAGGACAGCTTCCGCACAGATACGCAGTATTTT. Amino acids: CASSQDSFRTDTQYF.

The chain employs TRBV6-2 or TRBV6-3 and TRBJ1-5; D is unclear. The V gene lost 2 bases and the J gene lost 2 bases, with 25 bases spanning the gap. Germline V lookup: CDR1 MNHEY, CDR2 SVGEGT. This CDR3 contains 20 residues. In nucleotides, the CDR3 is TGTGCCAGCAGTTACCTACAGAAGGCCGGCGTTGGTTGGGGCAATCAGCCCCAGCATTTT. The encoded protein is CASSYLQKAGVGWGNQPQHF.

The chain links TRBV4-1 to TRBJ2-1; D is possibly TRBD2 (7 bases). The CDR3 length is 13 residues. V lost 10 bases and J lost 5, with 15 bases in between. The germline V gene encodes CDR1 MGHRA and CDR2 YSYEKL. Written as DNA, the CDR3 is TGCGCCATACTGGGGGGGGCAAACAATGAGCAGTTCTTC. The encoded protein is CAILGGANNEQFF.

This clone was observed a handful of times. The chain recombines TRBV2 with TRBJ1-5; the match to TRBD1 covers 10 bases. The CDR3 extends over 15 amino acids. Per germline, CDR1 SNHLY and CDR2 FYNNEI. The V gene end was trimmed by 5 bases and the J gene end by 5 bases; junction bases not matched to a gene: 6. CDR3 region: CASSIGQGGYQPQHF. The CDR3 nucleotides are TGTGCCAGCAGTATAGGACAGGGGGGTTATCAGCCCCAGCATTTT.

This chain links TRBV27 with TRBJ1-1, with 8 bases that match TRBD1. V lost 2 bases, J lost 5 bases, and 4 bases stayed unmatched. The germline V gene encodes CDR1 MNHEY and CDR2 SMNVEV (reference sequence). The CDR3 extends over 14 amino acids. The CDR3, as DNA: TGTGCCAGCAGTTTACAGGGGGCGATGACTGAAGCTTTCTTT. It codes for CASSLQGAMTEAFF.

This clone came up a few times. The V call is TRBV28, the J call TRBJ1-6, with 10 bases lining up with TRBD1. Germline V gene sequence: CDR1 MDHEN, CDR2 SYDVKM. The junction had 7 bases not matched to a gene; V was cut back by 7 bases and J by 7 bases. CDR3 size: 15 residues. CDR3 amino acids: CASKPPGQGNSPLHF. In nucleotides, the CDR3 is TGTGCCAGCAAACCGCCGGGACAGGGGAATTCACCCCTCCACTTT.

This clone was recorded once. The rearrangement links TRBV5-6 to TRBJ1-1; D ambiguous. With 2 bases removed from V and 8 bases from J, the gap between germline ends came to 13 bases. In germline, CDR1 is SGHDT, CDR2 YYEEEE. The CDR3 is 13 amino acids. In nucleotides, the CDR3 is TGTGCCAGCAGCTTCTTCATCGCGCCCGAAGCTTTCTTT. Its translation: CASSFFIAPEAFF. The full variable domain, with the rest looked up from reference TRBV5-6 and TRBJ1-1, is DAGVTQSPTHLIKTRGQQVTLRCSPKSGHDTVSWYQQALGQGPQFIFQYYEEEERQRGNFPDRFSGHQFPNYSSELNVNALLLGDSALYLCASSFFIAPEAFFGQGTRLTVV.